This T cell receptor (beta chain) derives from a study of blood T cell repertoires in COVID-19. About the study: Researchers got acute and convalescent COVID-19 samples from the United States, Italy and Spain.

Trimming removed 5 bases from V and 5 bases from J; junction bases left unmatched: 11. Germline-derived CDR1 and CDR2 are SGHAT and FQNNGV. This CDR3 has 16 amino acids. Authors' processing steps: Amplified reference gene primers provided the basis for estimating nucleated cell counts. Sequenced by immunoSEQ multiplex PCR; TCRdb stores in-frame clones only, minus some. D and trimming were read from the DNA, whereas the V and J calls and clone size are those reported in that table. The sample lists roughly 120,000 clones; around 90% were seen once. Sequencing used peripheral blood. V usage is TRBV11-2 and J usage is TRBJ2-3; 9 bases match TRBD1. The receptor comes from a human donor in a cohort sampled during active COVID-19. As DNA, the CDR3 is TGTGCCAGCAGCCGAAGGACAGGGGCGAGTGGAGATACGCAGTATTTT. It is translated as CASSRRTGASGDTQYF. Variable domain in full (rest from reference TRBV11-2 and TRBJ2-3): EAGVAQSPRYKIIEKRQSVAFWCNPISGHATLYWYQQILGQGPKLLIQFQNNGVVDDSQLPKDRFSAERLKGVDSTLKIQPAKLEDSAVYLCASSRRTGASGDTQYFGPGTRLTVL.